These 10 T cell receptor beta chains share one sample of origin, sequenced in a study of control samples from healthy donors and cancer patients. Sequencing was performed with immunoSEQ multiplex PCR; in TCRdb, only in-frame clones are kept and a portion is missing. The table includes about 180,000 clones, roughly 92% detected once. The sequencing input was blood. The receptors here all came from a man aged 30 to 45 in good health.

The rearrangement links TRBV12-5 to TRBJ1-1; D gene unclear. CDR3 length: 15 residues. V was cut by 1 base and J by 4 bases, with 13 bases left in between. In germline, CDR1 is LGHNT, CDR2 FRNRAP. Here the CDR3 reads CASGLGPDGSTEAFF. Written as DNA, the CDR3 is TGTGCTAGTGGTTTGGGCCCGGACGGGAGCACTGAAGCTTTCTTT.

About this clone itself: This specimen includes other DNA sequences encoding the same CDR3. The chain carries TRBV10-3 and TRBJ1-5; 7 bases fit TRBD1. The CDR3 consists of 14 residues. The trim removed 6 bases at V and 3 bases at J, leaving 5 bases unmatched. CDR1 and CDR2 (germline): ENHRY, SYGVKD. The CDR3 loop is CAISRDSSNQPQHF. DNA of the CDR3: TGTGCCATCAGCCGGGACAGTTCCAATCAGCCCCAGCATTTT.

The gene calls are TRBV5-1 and TRBJ2-3; the match to TRBD2 covers 8 bases. From germline, CDR1 is SGHRS and CDR2 YFSETQ. The CDR3 loop spans 14 amino acids. The junction had 3 bases not matched to a gene; V was cut back by 4 bases and J by 2 bases. The CDR3 DNA reads as TGCGCCAGCAGCATTAGCGGGAACACAGATACGCAGTATTTT. Encoded protein: CASSISGNTDTQYF.

The rearrangement joins TRBV30 to TRBJ2-2, with D hard to call. Trimming removed 2 bases at V and 7 bases at J, with 5 bases between. CDR1 and CDR2 (germline): GTSNPN, SVGIG (reference sequence). There are 11 residues in the CDR3. This CDR3 reads CAWSPGGELFF. The DNA of the CDR3 is TGTGCCTGGAGTCCGGGCGGGGAGCTGTTTTTT. Variable domain in full (rest from reference TRBV30 and TRBJ2-2): SQTIHQWPATLVQPVGSPLSLECTVEGTSNPNLYWYRQAAGRGLQLLFYSVGIGQISSEVPQNLSASRPQDRQFILSSKKLLLSDSGFYLCAWSPGGELFFGEGSRLTVL.

The rearrangement uses TRBV5-1 and TRBJ2-1, with unresolved D. With 0 bases removed from V and 6 bases from J, the gap between germline ends came to 4 bases. This CDR3 has 12 amino acids. CDR1 and CDR2 from the germline V gene are SGHRS and YFSETQ. For the CDR3, the DNA is TGCGCCAGCAGCTTGGAGGTCAATGAGCAGTTCTTC. Protein product: CASSLEVNEQFF.

V usage is TRBV9 and J usage is TRBJ2-3; no clear D gene. V shed 0 bases and J shed 6 bases, with 17 bases lying between them. From germline, CDR1 is SGDLS and CDR2 YYNGEE. The CDR3 is 16 residues long. The CDR3: CASSVVQRSEQDTQYF. CDR3 nucleotide sequence: TGTGCCAGCAGCGTAGTTCAGAGATCCGAACAGGATACGCAGTATTTT.

This clone was picked up a small number of times. This chain uses TRBV9 with TRBJ1-1, with no clear D. V lost 0 bases and J 10 bases, leaving 16 bases between the germline ends. CDR1 is SGDLS, CDR2 YYNGEE, per germline. This CDR3 has 14 residues. CDR3 sequence reads: CASSVGPGREGAFF. In nucleotides, the CDR3 is TGTGCCAGCAGCGTAGGACCTGGACGGGAGGGAGCTTTCTTT.

The chain recombines TRBV30 with TRBJ1-5, with D perhaps TRBD1 (5 bases). The germline V and J ends were trimmed by 1 base and 7 bases, with 14 bases remaining between them. The germline V gene has CDR1 GTSNPN and CDR2 SVGIG (reference sequence). The CDR3 covers 14 residues. CDR3 region: CAWSGGTGGQPQHF. The CDR3 nucleotides read TGTGCCTGGAGTGGTGGTACAGGCGGGCAGCCCCAGCATTTT.

The rearrangement uses TRBV6-2 or TRBV6-3 and TRBJ2-3, with 16 bases that match TRBD2. The CDR3 sequence is 18 residues long. Germline loops: CDR1 MNHEY, CDR2 SVGEGT. J was trimmed by 2 bases and V by 5 bases; bases with no gene match: 7. The CDR3 DNA is TGTGCCAGCAGTACGGGACTAGCGGGGGGGCGAAACACAGATACGCAGTATTTT. Amino acid sequence: CASSTGLAGGRNTDTQYF.

The chain combines TRBV30 with TRBJ1-2, with D maybe TRBD1 (5 bases). Per the germline V gene, CDR1 is GTSNPN and CDR2 is SVGIG (reference sequence). The germline V and J ends were trimmed by 1 base and 8 bases, with 14 bases remaining between them. The CDR3 extends over 13 amino acids. CDR3 nucleotide sequence: TGTGCCTGGAGTGACTCCCCGGGGGGAGGCTACACCTTC. Residues: CAWSDSPGGGYTF.